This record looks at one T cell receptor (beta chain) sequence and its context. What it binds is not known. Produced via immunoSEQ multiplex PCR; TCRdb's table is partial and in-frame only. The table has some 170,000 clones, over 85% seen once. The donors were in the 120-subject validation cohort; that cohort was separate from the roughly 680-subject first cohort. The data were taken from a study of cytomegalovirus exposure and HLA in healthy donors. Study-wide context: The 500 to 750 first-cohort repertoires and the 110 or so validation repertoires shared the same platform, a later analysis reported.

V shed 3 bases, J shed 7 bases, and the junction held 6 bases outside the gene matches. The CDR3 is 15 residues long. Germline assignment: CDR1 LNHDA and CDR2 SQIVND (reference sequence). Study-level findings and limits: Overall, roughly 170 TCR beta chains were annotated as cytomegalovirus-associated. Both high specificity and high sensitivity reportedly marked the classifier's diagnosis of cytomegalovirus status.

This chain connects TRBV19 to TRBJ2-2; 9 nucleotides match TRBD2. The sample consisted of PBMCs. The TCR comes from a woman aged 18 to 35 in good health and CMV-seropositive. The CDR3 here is CASSIQRGAIGELFF. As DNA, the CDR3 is TGTGCCAGTAGTATCCAGCGGGGGGCCATCGGGGAGCTGTTTTTT.